These 9 T cell receptor beta chains were sequenced from one sample in a study of regulatory T cells in long-lasting Graves disease. Building of the TCR beta libraries involved iRepertoire HTBI primers and Arm-PCR of CDR3 regions. MiXCR, applied by TCRdb to the multiplex PCR reads, yields one record per CDR3 protein. The table lists roughly 300,000 distinct CDR3 sequences, about 20% of them singletons. The time point: persistent/refractory GD, antithyroid drugs over 5 years with positive TRAb. With RNA extracted from PBMCs as input, the TCR library was made. The specimen comprised peripheral blood mononuclear cells (PBMCs), sampled when the disease was refractory, from a patient treated with antithyroid drugs. Every receptor here comes from a female donor with Graves disease.

This clonotype occurred a few times. J is TRBJ1-1 and V is TRBV20-1; D perhaps matches TRBD1 (5 bases). The CDR3 is made up of 14 amino acids. Germline CDR1 reads DFQATT; CDR2 reads SNEGSKA (reference sequence). Trimming cost V 0 bases and J 5 bases, with 13 bases left between them. The CDR3 here is CSARDGSGGTEAFF. CDR3 nucleotide sequence: TGCAGTGCTAGAGATGGAAGTGGGGGGACTGAAGCTTTCTTT.

This rearrangement joins TRBV7-3 to TRBJ1-5, with D possibly matching TRBD1 (6 bases). The CDR3 loop spans 15 amino acids. Germline CDR1 is SGHTA and CDR2 is FQGTGA. Trimming left V 3 bases short and J 5 bases short, with 14 bases between. CDR3 sequence reads: CASSFRVEGDQPQHF. Written as DNA, the CDR3 is TGTGCCAGCAGCTTCCGGGTGGAGGGGGATCAGCCCCAGCATTTT.

The V and J genes are TRBV6-5 and TRBJ2-1; D unclear. The germline V gene encodes CDR1 MNHEY and CDR2 SVGAGI. The CDR3 is made up of 13 amino acids. V was pared by 4 bases and J by 3 bases, with 7 bases between. CDR3 protein: CASSSIGYNEQFF. DNA for the CDR3: TGTGCCAGCAGTTCGATTGGCTACAATGAGCAGTTCTTC.

This clonotype was detected a few times. The CDR3 sequence is CASFDFQETQYF. The CDR3 DNA follows: TGTGCCAGCTTCGATTTCCAAGAGACCCAGTACTTC. V is TRBV27 and J is TRBJ2-5; D not resolved. Trimming took off 8 bases at V and 1 base at J, with 8 bases between the two ends. The CDR3 is 12 amino acids. The V gene's germline CDR1 is MNHEY and CDR2 SMNVEV (reference sequence).

In its sample, this clonotype was seen many times. The chain has TRBV7-3 and TRBJ1-1; possibly TRBD1 for D (6 bases). The CDR3 is 13 amino acids. Germline V gene data show CDR1 as SGHTA and CDR2 as FQGTGA. Trimming shortened V by 3 bases and J by 8 bases, and 13 bases separated the two germline ends. CDR3 sequence (DNA): TGTGCCAGCAGCTTTACCGGACAGTCAGAAGCTTTCTTT. Protein sequence: CASSFTGQSEAFF.

In its sample, this clonotype was seen many times. The chain employs TRBV11-2 and TRBJ2-7; D gene ambiguous. This CDR3 comprises 13 residues. CDR1 and CDR2 from the germline V gene are SGHAT and FQNNGV. The V and J ends lost 5 bases and 5 bases respectively, with 13 bases between them. The CDR3 bases are TGTGCCAGCAGCCCCCGACAAAGCCACGAGCAGTACTTC. It encodes CASSPRQSHEQYF.

This clonotype appeared a few times. The V call is TRBV6-1, the J call TRBJ1-2; D is unresolved. V was cut by 7 bases and J by 4 bases, with 19 bases left in between. The V gene's germline CDR1 is MNHNS and CDR2 SASEGT. The CDR3 has 15 amino acids. The CDR3 spells CASNPLVPGVYGYTF. Written as DNA, the CDR3 is TGTGCCAGCAATCCCCTGGTCCCGGGCGTCTATGGCTACACCTTC.

The V call is TRBV19, the J call TRBJ2-2, with 8 nucleotides matching TRBD2. This CDR3 comprises 14 residues. Germline CDR1 is LNHDA and CDR2 is SQIVND (reference sequence). V gave up 3 bases and J gave up 5 bases; unmatched junction bases: 2. CDR3 amino acids: CASSIGGGTGELFF. CDR3 DNA sequence: TGTGCCAGTAGTATTGGCGGGGGGACCGGGGAGCTGTTTTTT. The entire variable domain, with the rest obtained from reference TRBV19 and TRBJ2-2, is as follows: DGGITQSPKYLFRKEGQNVTLSCEQNLNHDAMYWYRQDPGQGLRLIYYSQIVNDFQKGDIAEGYSVSREKKESFPLTVTSAQKNPTAFYLCASSIGGGTGELFFGEGSRLTVL.

Points on this clonotype: Given a much more abundant clone one base away, this may be a read error. The V call is TRBV18, the J call TRBJ1-3; D is possibly TRBD1 (6 bases). This CDR3 contains 16 residues. Germline loops: CDR1 KGHSH, CDR2 LQKENI. V lost 5 bases and J 2 bases, leaving 16 bases between the germline ends. The CDR3 DNA reads as TGTGCCAGCTCAGGAGGACAGTGGTTGACTGGAAACACCATATATTTT. The encoded protein is CASSGGQWLTGNTIYF.